A single sample gave rise to the 30 T cell receptor beta chains below, sequenced in a study of cytomegalovirus exposure and HLA in healthy donors. Use of 60 Vbeta and 13 Jbeta primers characterized the PCR. Sequencing was performed with immunoSEQ multiplex PCR; in TCRdb, only in-frame clones are kept and a portion is missing. Of about 94,000 clones listed, roughly 8.2% are singletons. The sequencing sample was made of PBMCs. These receptors were collected from a man aged 50 to 59 in good health and CMV-seronegative.

As to this clone: A junction end diverges from the germline sequence, so it may reflect a read error. This chain connects TRBV5-1 to TRBJ2-7; TRBD2 agrees at 8 bases. The CDR3 spans 16 residues. Germline loops: CDR1 SGHRS, CDR2 YFSETQ. The DNA for the CDR3 is TGCGCCAGCAGCTTGGTATTAGCGGGACCCTCCAACGAGCAGTACTTC. Its translation is CASSLVLAGPSNEQYF.

The V gene is TRBV5-1, the J gene TRBJ2-3; TRBD2 aligns across 10 bases. The CDR3 is 15 residues long. J lost 5 bases, V lost 3 bases, and 6 bases had no gene match. Germline V gene lookup returns CDR1 SGHRS and CDR2 YFSETQ. The CDR3 region has the DNA TGCGCCAGCAGCTCAGCGGGAGGGCCAGGAGATACGCAGTATTTT. This sequence encodes CASSSAGGPGDTQYF.

The V and J genes are TRBV5-1 and TRBJ2-3, with 9 positions matching TRBD1. J gave up 6 bases and V 3 bases, and 8 bases lay outside the gene matches. The CDR3 runs to 15 residues. Germline loops: CDR1 SGHRS, CDR2 YFSETQ. The CDR3 spells CASSYRDRDVDTQYF. CDR3 DNA: TGCGCCAGCAGCTACCGGGACAGGGACGTGGATACGCAGTATTTT.

V gene TRBV9 combines with J gene TRBJ2-5; D uncertain. V lost 4 bases and J 7 bases, leaving 17 bases between the germline ends. Germline loops: CDR1 SGDLS, CDR2 YYNGEE. The CDR3 is 14 residues long. The chain's CDR3 is CASSHARHAGTQYF. The DNA of the CDR3 is TGTGCCAGCAGCCATGCAAGACATGCAGGGACCCAGTACTTC.

The rearrangement uses TRBV19 and TRBJ1-2; maybe TRBD1 (5 bases). CDR1 is LNHDA, CDR2 SQIVND, per germline (reference sequence). V was trimmed by 4 bases and J by 6 bases, leaving 12 bases between them. The CDR3 totals 13 residues. The CDR3: CASSKNLGHGYTF. The CDR3, as DNA: TGTGCCAGTAGTAAGAATCTGGGGCATGGCTACACCTTC.

This clone was recorded a few times. The genes are TRBV9 and TRBJ1-3; 7 bases are a match to TRBD1. Unmatched junction bases numbered 1, after V lost 0 bases and J lost 4 bases. The CDR3 is 14 residues long. Germline CDR1 and CDR2: SGDLS and YYNGEE. CDR3 bases: TGTGCCAGCAGCGTAGGGGACAGCGGAAACACCATATATTTT. It translates to CASSVGDSGNTIYF.

The V gene is TRBV7-3, the J gene TRBJ2-7; 12 nucleotides line up with TRBD2. Trimming at V came to 4 bases and at J to 5 bases, leaving 6 bases not matched to a gene. CDR1 is SGHTA and CDR2 is FQGTGA in the germline V gene. This CDR3 comprises 15 residues. The CDR3 region is CASSSSSGGGHEQYF. CDR3 bases: TGTGCCAGCAGCTCCTCTAGCGGGGGGGGGCACGAGCAGTACTTC.

This clone has a handful of counts. V usage is TRBV28 and J usage is TRBJ2-1, with a possible D match to TRBD2 (5 bases). The CDR3 is made up of 12 amino acids. CDR1 is MDHEN, CDR2 SYDVKM, per germline. Trimming removed 3 bases at V and 5 bases at J, with 5 bases between. This chain's CDR3 is CASSFSDNEQFF. Here the CDR3 DNA reads TGTGCCAGCAGTTTTAGCGACAATGAGCAGTTCTTC.

This clone appeared a few times. The chain employs TRBV5-4 and TRBJ2-2, with 7 bases aligning to TRBD1. Looked up from germline, CDR1 is SGHNT and CDR2 is YYREEE (reference sequence). The CDR3 spans 16 residues. After removal of 0 bases from V and 4 bases from J, the junction contained 6 bases not matched to a gene. As DNA, the CDR3 is TGTGCCAGCAGCTTGGGTGAGGGGGCGGGCACCGGGGAGCTGTTTTTT. Its protein product is CASSLGEGAGTGELFF.

This clone was detected a few times. The J gene is TRBJ2-2, the V gene TRBV11-2, with 8 bases lining up with TRBD1. The CDR3 contains 14 residues. CDR1 is SGHAT and CDR2 is FQNNGV in the germline V gene. V shed 5 bases, J shed 6 bases, and the junction held 5 bases outside the gene matches. CDR3 residues: CASSPLQGAGELFF. CDR3 DNA: TGTGCCAGCAGCCCACTACAGGGGGCCGGGGAGCTGTTTTTT. Complete variable domain (other parts from reference TRBV11-2 and TRBJ2-2): EAGVAQSPRYKIIEKRQSVAFWCNPISGHATLYWYQQILGQGPKLLIQFQNNGVVDDSQLPKDRFSAERLKGVDSTLKIQPAKLEDSAVYLCASSPLQGAGELFFGEGSRLTVL.

This clone was picked up a small number of times. CDR3 in amino acids: CASSSRQVGENTGELFF. The CDR3 DNA follows: TGTGCCAGCTCCTCCAGACAGGTTGGGGAGAACACCGGGGAGCTGTTTTTT. This rearrangement joins TRBV18 to TRBJ2-2; TRBD1 might be the D (6 bases). The CDR3 runs 17 residues. Trimming took 6 bases from V and 1 from J, leaving 18 bases between them. Germline V gives CDR1 KGHSH, CDR2 LQKENI.

In this sample, this clone turned up a few times. This chain links TRBV28 with TRBJ2-2; TRBD1 matches at 7 bases. The ends lost 6 bases at V and 6 bases at J; junction bases unmatched: 10. Germline CDR1 and CDR2: MDHEN and SYDVKM. The CDR3 is made up of 15 amino acids. CDR3 sequence (DNA): TGTGCCAGCAGCCCGTACAGGGGCCCGTCCGGGGAGCTGTTTTTT. This sequence encodes CASSPYRGPSGELFF.

This chain uses TRBV5-1 with TRBJ2-6, with D maybe TRBD2 (5 bases). V lost 5 bases, J lost 2 bases, and 8 bases lay in between. CDR1 is SGHRS and CDR2 is YFSETQ in the germline V gene. The CDR3 sequence is 14 residues long. The DNA of the CDR3 is TGCGCCAGCAGACCCGGGACTGGGGCCAACGTCCTGACTTTC. As protein: CASRPGTGANVLTF.

This clone has a handful of counts. V gene TRBV10-1 combines with J gene TRBJ1-2, with 7 positions matching TRBD1. Germline loops: CDR1 WNHNN, CDR2 SYGVQD (reference sequence). V was pared by 0 bases and J by 4 bases, with 5 bases of the junction left unmatched. The CDR3 totals 15 residues. CDR3 in amino acids: CASSESEEGAYGYTF. The DNA for the CDR3 is TGCGCCAGCAGTGAGTCTGAGGAGGGGGCCTATGGCTACACCTTC.

This clone was picked up a small number of times. The gene calls are TRBV2 and TRBJ1-1; the D is unclear. Germline V lookup: CDR1 SNHLY, CDR2 FYNNEI. The V end was cut by 6 bases, the J end by 5 bases, with 13 bases between. This CDR3 is 13 amino acids long. The DNA for the CDR3 is TGTGCCAGCAGAGCGATTGGAGAGACTGAAGCTTTCTTT. This encodes CASRAIGETEAFF.

In DNA, the CDR3 is TGTGCCAGCGATTTTCGGAGGGCCACTGAAGCTTTCTTT. It yields the protein CASDFRRATEAFF. The chain is built from TRBV7-9 and TRBJ1-1; D gene unclear. The V and J ends lost 8 bases and 4 bases respectively, with 14 bases between them. This CDR3 spans 13 amino acids. CDR1 is SEHNR, CDR2 FQNEAQ, per germline (reference sequence).

This clone has more than one count but fewer than ten. This rearrangement joins TRBV6-6 to TRBJ1-1; tentatively, D is TRBD1 (6 bases). This CDR3 comprises 13 residues. From germline, CDR1 is MNHNY and CDR2 SVGAGI (reference sequence). Trimming cost V 5 bases and J 4 bases, with 11 bases left between them. CDR3 region: CASSLTGGTEAFF. The CDR3, as DNA: TGTGCCAGCAGTCTGACAGGCGGCACTGAAGCTTTCTTT.

This clone was detected only a few times. The chain carries TRBV7-9 and TRBJ2-1; perhaps TRBD1 as D (5 bases). The CDR3 runs 19 residues. Trimming removed 0 bases at V and 2 bases at J, with 20 bases between. Germline loops: CDR1 SEHNR, CDR2 FQNEAQ (reference sequence). The CDR3 DNA is TGTGCCAGCAGCTTAGCGGAAGAAACAGGATTAGGAGCCTACAATGAGCAGTTCTTC. Residues: CASSLAEETGLGAYNEQFF.

This clone was seen ten or more times. This chain uses TRBV7-9 with TRBJ2-3; 7 bases are shared with TRBD2. J lost 4 bases, V lost 1 base, and 2 bases had no gene match. The germline V gene has CDR1 SEHNR and CDR2 FQNEAQ (reference sequence). CDR3 length equals 14 residues. This CDR3 reads CASSLGLAADTQYF. CDR3 nucleotides: TGTGCCAGCAGCTTAGGACTAGCAGCAGATACGCAGTATTTT.

This clone was seen more than once but under ten times. This rearrangement joins TRBV2 to TRBJ1-2, with 10 bases fitting TRBD1. CDR3 length: 16 amino acids. The germline V gene has CDR1 SNHLY and CDR2 FYNNEI. Germline trimming cut 2 bases from V and 5 bases from J; bases unmatched to any gene: 8. CDR3 nucleotides: TGTGCCAGCAGTGAATTGGGGACAGGGGTTGGGTATGGCTACACCTTC. Residues: CASSELGTGVGYGYTF.

The chain joins TRBV7-6 to TRBJ2-1, with 10 bases aligning to TRBD2. The junction had 15 bases not matched to a gene; V was cut back by 4 bases and J by 9 bases. The CDR3 contains 17 residues. Germline CDR1 and CDR2: SGHVS and FNYEAQ. The CDR3 region is CASSSERGGLSFGEQFF. DNA for the CDR3: TGTGCCAGCAGCTCCGAGCGGGGGGGCCTTTCATTTGGTGAGCAGTTCTTC.

The chain couples TRBV7-3 to TRBJ2-1; 11 bases agree with TRBD2. Germline CDR1 reads SGHTA; CDR2 reads FQGTGA. The V segment lost 5 bases and the J segment 2 bases; nucleotides outside the gene matches: 2. The CDR3 totals 15 residues. CDR3 DNA sequence: TGTGCCAGCAGCACGACTAGCGGGACCTACAATGAGCAGTTCTTC. It is translated as CASSTTSGTYNEQFF.

Only a few counts were recorded for this clone. The chain joins TRBV19 to TRBJ1-2; TRBD1 matches at 9 bases. Unmatched junction bases numbered 4, after V lost 5 bases and J lost 3 bases. The germline V gene encodes CDR1 LNHDA and CDR2 SQIVND (reference sequence). This CDR3 is 14 amino acids long. As DNA, the CDR3 is TGTGCCAGTAGTCCTACAGGGGGCGACTATGGCTACACCTTC. Amino acids: CASSPTGGDYGYTF.

This chain joins TRBV7-3 and TRBJ1-2, with 10 bases fitting TRBD1. The ends lost 5 bases at V and 8 bases at J; junction bases unmatched: 11. Germline V gene sequence: CDR1 SGHTA, CDR2 FQGTGA. The CDR3 spans 15 residues. CDR3 loop: CASSPGTGAAKGYTF. The CDR3, as DNA: TGTGCCAGCAGCCCTGGGACAGGGGCCGCTAAGGGCTACACCTTC.

This clone was found a few times. V gene TRBV6-6 combines with J gene TRBJ1-1, with D possibly TRBD1 on 6 matching bases. The CDR3 totals 13 residues. V lost 6 bases and J lost 4, with 12 bases in between. CDR1 and CDR2 from the germline V gene are MNHNY and SVGAGI (reference sequence). CDR3 loop: CASRQGRATEAFF. The CDR3 DNA reads as TGTGCCAGCAGGCAGGGGAGGGCCACTGAAGCTTTCTTT.

This clone was observed at least ten times. The V gene is TRBV6-1, the J gene TRBJ1-1; 8 positions match TRBD1. CDR1 is MNHNS, CDR2 SASEGT, per germline. The CDR3 consists of 15 residues. V was clipped by 6 bases and J by 5 bases; unmatched bases: 11. The CDR3 loop is CASRNQGARYTEAFF. The DNA of the CDR3 is TGTGCCAGCAGGAACCAGGGGGCGCGATATACTGAAGCTTTCTTT.

This clone was found a few times. The V gene is TRBV11-2, the J gene TRBJ1-6; no definite D call. Trimming shortened V by 2 bases and J by 5 bases, and 4 bases separated the two germline ends. The CDR3 sequence is 13 residues long. Germline V gene lookup returns CDR1 SGHAT and CDR2 FQNNGV. CDR3 residues: CASSLLDNSPLHF. As DNA, the CDR3 is TGTGCCAGCAGCTTACTTGATAATTCACCCCTCCACTTT.

The chain links TRBV11-3 to TRBJ2-1; D may be TRBD1 (7 bases). V lost 6 bases to trimming and J lost 7 bases, with 19 bases between them. Germline V CDR1 and CDR2: SGHNT, YENEEA. CDR3 length equals 15 residues. DNA of the CDR3: TGTGCCAGCAGTCAGGGGGTAGCGGCAGGAAATGAGCAGTTCTTC. Amino acids: CASSQGVAAGNEQFF. Full variable domain (rest looked up from reference TRBV11-3 and TRBJ2-1): EAGVVQSPRYKIIEKKQPVAFWCNPISGHNTLYWYLQNLGQGPELLIRYENEEAVDDSQLPKDRFSAERLKGVDSTLKIQPAELGDSAVYLCASSQGVAAGNEQFFGPGTRLTVL.

This chain joins TRBV6-5 and TRBJ1-6, with 9 bases lining up with TRBD1. The CDR3 is 14 residues long. Trimming removed 6 bases from V and 10 bases from J; junction bases left unmatched: 7. Germline CDR1 MNHEY, CDR2 SVGAGI. The CDR3: CASSSDRGSSPLHF. DNA of the CDR3: TGTGCCAGCAGCTCTGACAGGGGGTCCTCACCCCTCCACTTT.

This clone came up a few times. This chain uses TRBV29-1 with TRBJ2-5; no firm D call. The CDR3 has 10 amino acids. The germline CDR1 and CDR2 sequences are SQVTM and ANQGSEA. Trimming cost V 7 bases and J 5 bases, with 8 bases left between them. The CDR3 loop reads CSGKRETQYF. Here the CDR3 DNA reads TGCAGCGGAAAGAGGGAGACCCAGTACTTC.